This T cell receptor (beta chain) comes out of a study of CD8 T cells in Susac syndrome. V shed 6 bases and J shed 7 bases, with 19 bases lying between them. The CDR3 runs to 14 residues. Germline CDR1 SQVTM, CDR2 ANQGSEA. When the RNA was reverse transcribed, random hexamers were used with an input of 0.5 to 1 ug. Amplification of TCR beta CDR3 spanned 54 Vbeta and 13 Jbeta via immunoSEQ multiplex PCR. One entry per CDR3 protein, called by TCRdb with MiXCR from the immunoSEQ multiplex PCR reads. The sample includes some 180,000 distinct CDR3 sequences, about 94% of them seen just once. Sequencing of TCR beta, carried out with a high-throughput approach, was applied to CD8+ and CD4+ T cells from the blood. Controls comprised healthy donors matched for age and sex. CD8+ and CD4+ T cells were negatively isolated; TEMRA cells were FACS-enriched.

Sequencing was performed on CD4+ T cells from PBMCs. This sequence originates from a human donor in good health. V is TRBV29-1 and J is TRBJ2-1, with no clear D. The CDR3 bases are TGCAGCGTCCCTCTCCCGGTATTCTTTAATGAGCAGTTCTTC. Its translation is CSVPLPVFFNEQFF.